This TCR beta chain came from a study of blood T cells in healthy people across ages (dated by TCRdb to about 2015). Describing the broader study: Template switching captured roughly one uniquely barcoded TCR beta cDNA molecule per two T cells in model experiments. Using deep sequencing normalized with unique cDNA molecular identifiers, the study measured how TCR beta repertoire diversity changes with age. Four age groups were formed from the donors: young (average approximately 15 years), middle-aged (approximately 41), aged (roughly 59) and long-lived (around 80). To avoid experimental bias, donors of different ages were spread randomly across the sequencing lanes. For two donors (one aged 18 to 30 and one aged 80 or older), the study analyzed two additional independent replicas of 1 million unique cDNA reads from the same blood draw. Points the paper makes about the study in general: Donor CMV infection status was unknown, potentially confounding age-related changes in expanded clonotypes. Observed TCR beta diversity correlated strongly with the percentage of naive T cells measured by flow cytometry. Because profiling used bulk unsorted PBMCs, naive and antigen-experienced compartments could not be compared conclusively. Estimates of total diversity based on one million sequenced T cells were considered lower bounds and underestimates. As age increased, observed TCR beta diversity per million T cells dropped in a roughly linear way, and a significant reduction was already evident by age about 36. Compared with the aged group, more naive CD4+ T cells, fewer expanded clones and increased TCR diversity were shown by the long-lived group, suggesting age selection.

The library was produced with 5' RACE. Sequenced on an Illumina HiSeq 2500. A second PCR of about 7 to 12 cycles was run with a J-beta primer mix and a sample-barcoded 5' primer. Each TCR beta cDNA molecule received a unique molecular identifier from a template-switch 5' adaptor carrying 12 random nucleotides. At least 2.5 million CDR3-containing paired-end reads were obtained from each sample. First-strand cDNA synthesis was performed from all RNA using the Mint cDNA synthesis kit, with priming by a TRBC-specific oligonucleotide. After uracil-DNA glycosylase treatment, a first 18-cycle PCR used universal primers M1SS and BC2_uni_R on all cDNA. On the authors' methods: Each sample was normalized by randomly selecting 1 million high-quality reads, each carrying a distinct molecular identifier. Instead of being binned into consensus sequences, reads with shared molecular identifiers were discarded. CDR3 identification, clonotype clustering and error correction used MiTCR with a Q25 quality threshold and the strictest error-elimination algorithm. A nonparametric unseen species model with Euler transformation was used to estimate a lower bound on total TCR beta diversity. TCRdb reran the public reads through fastp at Q25 and MiXCR, keeping productive beta chains. Records with the same CDR3 protein are collapsed into one entry carrying the most frequent genes and DNA. Clone size and V and J calls follow TCRdb, not the original study. Present in this sample are hundreds of thousands of distinct CDR3 sequences, about 56% of which were seen just once. The ten largest account for 20% to 30% of the sample.

Donors were 39 systemically healthy Caucasian individuals from Russia aged roughly 6 to 100 years. Each donor gave 8 to 10 milliliters of peripheral blood, drawn into EDTA-treated Vacutainer tubes. PBMCs were isolated by Ficoll-Paque density-gradient centrifugation, with at least 6.5 million obtained per sample. Total RNA was extracted from PBMCs with Trizol reagent, with at least 6 micrograms obtained per sample. The percentages of naive CD45RAhigh/CD27high T cells were determined by flow cytometry on a PBMC aliquot from every donor. Trimming takes 1 base from V and 0 bases from J, and the germline ends sit 12 bases apart. The CDR3 measures 16 amino acids from cysteine to phenylalanine. CDR3 DNA is the only sequence kept; it has 48 bases, read in frame from the first base. CDR1 SEHNR and CDR2 FQNEAQ are derived from the germline V gene (reference sequence). About this clonotype: Its antigen target is currently unknown. It has no much larger one-base neighbor in the sample; base qualities were not kept.

The rearranged segments are TRBV7-9 and TRBJ2-5, and TRBD1 may be the D gene, going by 6 matching bases. This sequence originates from a man between 40 and 49 years old in good health. Sequencing was done on a sample of blood. The DNA sequence follows: TGTGCCAGCAGCTTAGGGTTTAGGGGGTACCAAGAGACCCAGTACTTC. Its translation is CASSLGFRGYQETQYF.